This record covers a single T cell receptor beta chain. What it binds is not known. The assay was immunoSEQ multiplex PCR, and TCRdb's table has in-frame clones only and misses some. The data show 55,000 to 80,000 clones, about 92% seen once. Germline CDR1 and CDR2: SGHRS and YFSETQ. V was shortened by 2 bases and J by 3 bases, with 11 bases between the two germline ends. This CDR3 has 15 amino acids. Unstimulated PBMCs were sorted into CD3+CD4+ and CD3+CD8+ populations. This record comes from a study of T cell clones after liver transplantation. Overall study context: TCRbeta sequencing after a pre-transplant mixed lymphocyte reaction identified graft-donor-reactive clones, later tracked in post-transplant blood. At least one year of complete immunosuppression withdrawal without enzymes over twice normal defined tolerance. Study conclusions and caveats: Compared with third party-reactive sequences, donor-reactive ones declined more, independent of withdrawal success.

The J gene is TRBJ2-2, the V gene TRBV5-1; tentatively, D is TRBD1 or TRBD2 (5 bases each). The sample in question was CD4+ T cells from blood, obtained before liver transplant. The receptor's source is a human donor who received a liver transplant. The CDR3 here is CASSFGGTDTGELFF. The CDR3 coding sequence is TGCGCCAGCAGCTTTGGTGGGACGGACACCGGGGAGCTGTTTTTT. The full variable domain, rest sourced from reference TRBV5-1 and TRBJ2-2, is KAGVTQTPRYLIKTRGQQVTLSCSPISGHRSVSWYQQTPGQGLQFLFEYFSETQRNKGNFPGRFSGRQFSNSRSEMNVSTLELGDSALYLCASSFGGTDTGELFFGEGSRLTVL.